These 28 T cell receptor beta chains originate from one sample sequenced in a study of T cells in tuberculosis. Specified time point: new active TB diagnosis, blood taken before or within 7 days of starting treatment. Method: immunoSEQ multiplex PCR; TCRdb's copy keeps in-frame clones and lacks some. The sample includes roughly 34,000 clones, over 85% seen only once; the top ten take 11%. The sequences come from PBMCs, collected at tuberculosis diagnosis. The source is an adult with tuberculosis.

Details on this clone: This specimen includes other DNA sequences encoding the same CDR3. The chain recombines TRBV10-3 with TRBJ1-1; 7 bases align to TRBD1. The CDR3 is made up of 13 amino acids. The germline V gene encodes CDR1 ENHRY and CDR2 SYGVKD. The J segment lost 1 base and the V segment lost 4 bases, leaving 0 bases of the junction unmatched. CDR3 DNA: TGTGCCATCAGTGGGGACAGGAACACTGAAGCTTTCTTT. Translated: CAISGDRNTEAFF.

The rearrangement uses TRBV9 and TRBJ1-2, with 7 bases identical to TRBD1. In germline, CDR1 is SGDLS, CDR2 YYNGEE. V shed 5 bases, J shed 10 bases, and the junction held 5 bases outside the gene matches. The CDR3 is 11 residues long. The CDR3 bases are TGTGCCAGCAGTTTTACAGGGGTCTACACCTTC. This translates into CASSFTGVYTF.

The chain is built from TRBV11-3 and TRBJ1-1; the D gene is possibly TRBD1 (5 bases). Germline V CDR1 and CDR2: SGHNT, YENEEA. CDR3 length: 13 amino acids. V was shortened by 5 bases and J by 5 bases, with 12 bases between the two germline ends. Written as DNA, the CDR3 is TGTGCCAGCAGCCCCCCCGGGACTACTGAAGCTTTCTTT. This gives the protein CASSPPGTTEAFF.

The chain couples TRBV30 to TRBJ2-1, with TRBD2 matching over 11 bases. The CDR3 contains 16 residues. CDR1 and CDR2 from the germline V gene are GTSNPN and SVGIG (reference sequence). J lost 3 bases, V lost 1 base, and 5 bases had no gene match. For the CDR3, the DNA is TGTGCCTGGAGTGGGCTTAGCGGGAGGGTCTACAATGAGCAGTTCTTC. It is translated as CAWSGLSGRVYNEQFF.

The chain uses TRBV28 and TRBJ1-2; D is ambiguous. Per germline, CDR1 MDHEN and CDR2 SYDVKM. The CDR3 is 13 residues long. Trimming took off 4 bases at V and 4 bases at J, with 10 bases between the two ends. The CDR3 nucleotides are TGTGCCAGCAGTTCCCCGGTCGGCTATGGCTACACCTTC. It is translated as CASSSPVGYGYTF.

The chain is built from TRBV5-1 and TRBJ2-3; 8 positions agree with TRBD1. V dropped 4 bases and J dropped 3; count of bases not matched to a gene: 4. Looked up from germline, CDR1 is SGHRS and CDR2 is YFSETQ. This CDR3 spans 14 amino acids. The CDR3 loop is CASSPDRATDTQYF. In DNA, the CDR3 is TGCGCCAGCAGCCCGGACAGGGCTACAGATACGCAGTATTTT.

The V gene is TRBV12-5, the J gene TRBJ1-1; TRBD1 is a possible D gene (6 bases). Trimming removed 2 bases from V and 5 bases from J, with 12 bases in between. Germline V gene data show CDR1 as LGHNT and CDR2 as FRNRAP. CDR3 length: 14 residues. The CDR3: CASGLLGAETEAFF. As DNA, the CDR3 is TGTGCTAGTGGTTTGCTGGGGGCGGAAACTGAAGCTTTCTTT. The variable domain in full, completed from reference TRBV12-5 and TRBJ1-1, reads DARVTQTPRHKVTEMGQEVTMRCQPILGHNTVFWYRQTMMQGLELLAYFRNRAPLDDSGMPKDRFSAEMPDATLATLKIQPSEPRDSAVYFCASGLLGAETEAFFGQGTRLTVV.

This chain connects TRBV2 to TRBJ2-7, with TRBD1 matching 9 bases. Germline assignment: CDR1 SNHLY and CDR2 FYNNEI. The CDR3 totals 14 residues. V was pared by 6 bases and J by 1 base, with 4 bases of the junction left unmatched. CDR3 in amino acids: CASRSGTGSYEQYF. CDR3 sequence (DNA): TGTGCCAGCAGGTCCGGGACAGGGTCCTACGAGCAGTACTTC.

V and J are TRBV2 and TRBJ1-3; D not resolved. This CDR3 has 14 amino acids. V lost 1 base to trimming and J lost 4 bases, with 8 bases between them. Germline assignment: CDR1 SNHLY and CDR2 FYNNEI. CDR3: CASSEEHLGNTIYF. For the CDR3, the DNA is TGTGCCAGCAGTGAAGAACATCTCGGAAACACCATATATTTT.

The chain is built from TRBV29-1 and TRBJ1-2; 12 bases are a match to TRBD1. J lost 8 bases, V lost 7 bases, and 5 bases had no gene match. The V gene's germline CDR1 is SQVTM and CDR2 ANQGSEA. This CDR3 has 12 amino acids. The CDR3 protein is CSGGQGARGYTF. DNA of the CDR3: TGCAGCGGGGGACAGGGGGCTCGCGGCTACACCTTC.

The gene calls are TRBV27 and TRBJ1-1, with D maybe TRBD1 (6 bases). Germline V gene sequence: CDR1 MNHEY, CDR2 SMNVEV (reference sequence). Trimming removed 8 bases from V and 4 bases from J, with 20 bases in between. The CDR3 is 15 residues long. CDR3 in DNA: TGTGCCAGCTCCCCTACCAGGGGCTGGGTCACTGAAGCTTTCTTT. Translating it yields CASSPTRGWVTEAFF.

This chain uses TRBV11-3 with TRBJ2-5; TRBD2 aligns across 7 bases. Germline CDR1 reads SGHNT; CDR2 reads YENEEA. The CDR3 covers 15 residues. With V trimmed by 2 bases and J by 5 bases, 8 bases remained unmatched. CDR3 residues: CASSLFGGSGETQYF. The CDR3 nucleotides read TGTGCCAGCAGCTTATTTGGCGGGAGCGGGGAGACCCAGTACTTC.

This clone occurred once. This chain uses TRBV19 with TRBJ1-1; D remains unclear. The V and J ends lost 5 bases and 1 base respectively, with 5 bases between them. From germline, CDR1 is LNHDA and CDR2 SQIVND (reference sequence). The CDR3 length is 12 residues. CDR3 in DNA: TGTGCCAGTAGTGCGGGGAACACTGAAGCTTTCTTT. It yields the protein CASSAGNTEAFF.

The rearrangement uses TRBV11-2 and TRBJ2-3; perhaps TRBD2 as D (5 bases). Per the germline V gene, CDR1 is SGHAT and CDR2 is FQNNGV. The CDR3 loop spans 15 amino acids. V was pared by 1 base and J by 4 bases, with 12 bases between. The CDR3 DNA follows: TGTGCCAGCAGCTTAGGTAGCGTCGGGCCAGATACGCAGTATTTT. Its protein is CASSLGSVGPDTQYF.

CDR3 protein: CASSIAASIYNEQFF. Here the CDR3 DNA reads TGTGCCAGTAGTATAGCCGCCTCTATCTACAATGAGCAGTTCTTC. This chain connects TRBV19 to TRBJ2-1; D is unclear. Trimming removed 1 base from V and 3 bases from J, with 10 bases in between. Germline lookup yields CDR1 LNHDA and CDR2 SQIVND (reference sequence). The CDR3 is made up of 15 amino acids.

J is TRBJ1-2 and V is TRBV20-1, with D possibly TRBD1 on 5 matching bases. CDR1 DFQATT and CDR2 SNEGSKA come from the germline V gene (reference sequence). The germline V and J ends were trimmed by 2 bases and 8 bases, with 9 bases remaining between them. The CDR3 runs to 11 residues. The CDR3 DNA follows: TGCAGTGCTAGAACGGGGGAAGGCTACACCTTC. It yields the protein CSARTGEGYTF.

This sequence joins TRBV27 and TRBJ2-3, with 7 positions matching TRBD1. V lost 1 base and J lost 4; bases outside the gene matches: 5. The CDR3 has 15 residues. In germline, CDR1 is MNHEY, CDR2 SMNVEV (reference sequence). The CDR3 region is CASSLWTGGPDTQYF. The CDR3 nucleotides read TGTGCCAGCAGTTTATGGACAGGTGGCCCAGATACGCAGTATTTT.

CDR3 bases: TGTGCCAGCAGCTATGATGAACAGGCTTCTTGGGAGACCCAGTACTTC. Translating it yields CASSYDEQASWETQYF. The chain employs TRBV7-8 and TRBJ2-5; D is perhaps TRBD1 (5 bases). Trimming left V 4 bases short and J 5 bases short, with 20 bases between. The V gene's germline CDR1 is SGHVS and CDR2 FQNEAQ. The CDR3 runs 16 residues.

V is TRBV5-1 and J is TRBJ1-1; maybe TRBD1 (6 bases). Germline V lookup: CDR1 SGHRS, CDR2 YFSETQ. CDR3 length: 14 residues. Between the trimmed V and J ends, which lost 4 bases and 1 base, there was a span of 11 bases. This chain's CDR3 is CASSTGQPNTEAFF. The CDR3 DNA is TGCGCCAGCAGCACGGGACAACCGAACACTGAAGCTTTCTTT.

The V and J genes are TRBV18 and TRBJ1-3; D possibly corresponds to TRBD1 (5 bases). Germline assignment: CDR1 KGHSH and CDR2 LQKENI. The V end lost 3 bases, the J end lost 0 bases, and 9 bases lay between the germline ends. The CDR3 consists of 15 residues. The CDR3 DNA sequence: TGTGCCAGCTCACCCCGGAGGGGCTCTGGAAACACCATATATTTT. Translation: CASSPRRGSGNTIYF.

The chain combines TRBV5-1 with TRBJ2-7; 11 nucleotides align to TRBD2. Trimming at V came to 4 bases and at J to 2 bases, leaving 5 bases not matched to a gene. The CDR3 consists of 15 residues. The germline V gene encodes CDR1 SGHRS and CDR2 YFSETQ. CDR3 bases: TGCGCCAGCAGCGGGGGACTAGCGGTGACCTACGAGCAGTACTTC. Translated, it gives CASSGGLAVTYEQYF.

This chain links TRBV11-2 with TRBJ2-5, with 10 bases fitting TRBD1. CDR3 size: 17 residues. V was clipped by 5 bases and J by 3 bases; unmatched bases: 12. The germline V gene has CDR1 SGHAT and CDR2 FQNNGV. CDR3 residues: CASSPGDRGWGEETQYF. The CDR3 nucleotides read TGTGCCAGCAGCCCGGGGGACAGGGGTTGGGGAGAAGAGACCCAGTACTTC. Drawing the rest from reference TRBV11-2 and TRBJ2-5, the complete variable domain is EAGVAQSPRYKIIEKRQSVAFWCNPISGHATLYWYQQILGQGPKLLIQFQNNGVVDDSQLPKDRFSAERLKGVDSTLKIQPAKLEDSAVYLCASSPGDRGWGEETQYFGPGTRLLVL.

This clone has a single count. This chain uses TRBV19 with TRBJ2-1; 7 nucleotides align to TRBD2. Germline V gives CDR1 LNHDA, CDR2 SQIVND (reference sequence). This CDR3 has 16 residues. After removal of 1 base from V and 4 bases from J, the junction contained 7 bases not matched to a gene. CDR3 nucleotide sequence: TGTGCCAGTAGTATAGGCGGGAGTCCCCGATACAATGAGCAGTTCTTC. Translating gives CASSIGGSPRYNEQFF.

This clone was picked up one time. The chain uses TRBV10-1 and TRBJ1-1, with D possibly TRBD1 on 5 matching bases. The V gene's germline CDR1 is WNHNN and CDR2 SYGVQD (reference sequence). Trimming stripped 5 bases from V and 0 bases from J, with 22 bases between. This CDR3 is 18 amino acids long. DNA for the CDR3: TGCGCCAGCAGTTTGGGGCACAGGAGTACAGGCATGAACACTGAAGCTTTCTTT. Translating it yields CASSLGHRSTGMNTEAFF.

The chain couples TRBV7-9 to TRBJ2-7; D uncertain. V was trimmed by 4 bases and J by 2 bases, leaving 3 bases between them. This CDR3 region has 11 residues. CDR1 is SEHNR and CDR2 is FQNEAQ in the germline V gene (reference sequence). CDR3: CASSSAYEQYF. The CDR3 nucleotides are TGTGCCAGCAGCTCCGCCTACGAGCAGTACTTC.

The chain links TRBV9 to TRBJ2-1; 10 bases align to TRBD2. Trimming removed 2 bases from V and 4 bases from J; junction bases left unmatched: 6. This CDR3 spans 16 amino acids. Per germline, CDR1 SGDLS and CDR2 YYNGEE. CDR3 sequence (DNA): TGTGCCAGCAGCGTCCTTAGCGGGGGGCCGTACAATGAGCAGTTCTTC. This gives the protein CASSVLSGGPYNEQFF.

The V and J genes are TRBV18 and TRBJ1-2; D ambiguous. Germline V gives CDR1 KGHSH, CDR2 LQKENI. Trimming stripped 2 bases from V and 1 base from J, with 14 bases between. This CDR3 has 16 amino acids. CDR3 nucleotides: TGTGCCAGCTCACCAAACGCTTACGGACTTAACTATGGCTACACCTTC. As protein: CASSPNAYGLNYGYTF. The whole variable domain, remainder taken from reference TRBV18 and TRBJ1-2, is NAGVMQNPRHLVRRRGQEARLRCSPMKGHSHVYWYRQLPEEGLKFMVYLQKENIIDESGMPKERFSAEFPKEGPSILRIQQVVRGDSAAYFCASSPNAYGLNYGYTFGSGTRLTVV.

The chain joins TRBV4-1 to TRBJ1-2; a weak D match, TRBD1 (6 bases). Germline lookup yields CDR1 MGHRA and CDR2 YSYEKL. V was pared by 1 base and J by 4 bases, with 10 bases between. This CDR3 contains 14 residues. DNA for the CDR3: TGCGCCAGCAGCCAAGGAGCAGGGGCCTATGGCTACACCTTC. Amino acids: CASSQGAGAYGYTF.